The text below deals with one T cell receptor beta chain. Antigen unknown. Because the CDR3 is missing its conserved closing phenylalanine or tryptophan, this is likely a read error. Quantitative 5'-RACE with molecular barcodes generated TCR beta libraries. TCRdb reprocessed the 5' RACE reads via MiXCR and lists one record per CDR3 protein. The data show roughly 40,000 distinct CDR3 sequences, with approximately 15% seen just once and over 45% held by the top ten. This record belongs to a study of CD8 T cells in ankylosing spondylitis. The trim removed 6 bases at V and 2 bases at J, leaving 5 bases unmatched. CDR3 length: 14 amino acids. The germline CDR1 and CDR2 sequences are SGHTA and FQGNSA. Points from the study as a whole: Blood from ankylosing spondylitis patients appeared to carry a characteristic roughly eight-variant TCR beta motif. Earlier studies detected some motif variants in reactive arthritis synovial fluid and blood. Relatively scarce in peripheral blood, disease-linked clones were CD8+.

Sequencing was carried out using blood. The TCR comes from a male donor with ankylosing spondylitis or in good health (not recorded which). This rearrangement joins TRBV7-2 to TRBJ2-3; 7 bases align to TRBD2. The DNA for the CDR3 is TGTGCCAGCAGTTTGGCGGGGGTCACAGATACGCAGTATATT. It codes for CASSLAGVTDTQYI.